This T cell receptor beta chain came from a study of response to subunit inactivated influenza vaccine. Study findings and constraints: Each seasonal influenza vaccination recruits few new T cells, the authors suggested.

Worth noting for this clonotype: What it binds is unknown.

With 6 bases clipped from V and 3 bases from J, the junction kept 4 bases outside the gene matches. The CDR3 covers 15 residues. Germline assignment: CDR1 ENHRY and CDR2 SYGVKD. From the RT-PCR reads, TCRdb called clonotypes with MiXCR, one entry per CDR3 protein. The table lists a few hundred thousand distinct CDR3 sequences, approximately 9.9% of them singletons. This chain connects TRBV10-3 to TRBJ2-2, with TRBD2 identical over 10 bases. The sequences come from PBMCs from blood, collected about 40 days after vaccination. This clonotype was obtained from a man in his forties or fifties who received an inactivated influenza vaccine. The CDR3 DNA reads TGTGCCATCAGCGGAGCGGGAGGGCACACCGGGGAGCTGTTTTTT. Amino acid sequence: CAISGAGGHTGELFF.